This T cell receptor beta chain was recorded in a study of identical twins. TCRdb used MiXCR to reprocess the 5' RACE reads, holding one entry per CDR3 protein. The table has 450,000 or so distinct CDR3 sequences, approximately 15% seen once. This clonotype was recorded a few times. Likely a read error: the CDR3 ends without its conserved phenylalanine or tryptophan. Trimming shortened V by 5 bases and J by 1 base, and 15 bases separated the two germline ends. Germline V gives CDR1 DFQATT, CDR2 SNEGSKA (reference sequence). The CDR3 runs to 15 residues. This same sample was also part of a study on yellow fever vaccine responses in identical twins.

The genes are TRBV20-1 and TRBJ2-1; D not resolved. This receptor was identified in a woman aged 18-29 years in good health. The sequencing input was CD4+ T cells sorted from blood. DNA for the CDR3: TGCAGTGCTCCGCCCCCTGGAATTTCCTACAATGAGCAGTTCTAC. Encoded protein: CSAPPPGISYNEQFY.